This is a list of T cell receptor beta chains from one sample in a study of cytomegalovirus exposure and HLA in healthy donors. Some clones are missing from TCRdb's copy, which holds only in-frame ones; the method was immunoSEQ multiplex PCR. The sample consists of tens of thousands of clones, 81% of them appearing once. The sample comprised PBMCs. The receptors here all came from a girl aged 2 to 9 in good health and CMV-seropositive. The CDR3 runs from the conserved cysteine through the conserved F or W. Each record gives: D gene, J gene, clone size, V gene, CDR3 DNA, CDR3 protein. A D gene is named only where the DNA matches it firmly. Expanded clones get a size class; other rows say once, few or many, or leave the size out.

D gene: TRBD1
J gene: TRBJ1-2
clone size: .
V gene: TRBV6-5
CDR3 DNA: TGTGCCAGCAGCCAAGACCCAGGGGGGCGAACTGGCTACACCTTC
CDR3 protein: CASSQDPGGRTGYTF

D gene: .
J gene: TRBJ2-3
clone size: .
V gene: TRBV7-3
CDR3 DNA: TGTGCCAGCAGCTCAAACAGGGTCACTAGCACAGATACGCAGTATTTT
CDR3 protein: CASSSNRVTSTDTQYF

D gene: .
J gene: TRBJ2-2
clone size: once
V gene: TRBV28
CDR3 DNA: TGTGCCAGCGCATCTCCCTACAACACCGGGGAGCTGTTTTTT
CDR3 protein: CASASPYNTGELFF

D gene: TRBD2
J gene: TRBJ2-7
clone size: .
V gene: TRBV2
CDR3 DNA: TGTGCCAGCAGTGAAAGGGTGGGACTAGCGGGAACGGGGGAGCAGTACTTC
CDR3 protein: CASSERVGLAGTGEQYF

D gene: TRBD1
J gene: TRBJ2-1
clone size: .
V gene: TRBV9
CDR3 DNA: TGTGCCAGCAGCGTTCAGGGGGCGACCTACAATGAGCAGTTCTTC
CDR3 protein: CASSVQGATYNEQFF

D gene: .
J gene: TRBJ1-1
clone size: .
V gene: TRBV19
CDR3 DNA: TGTGCCAGTAGCACCCTCTTCGGGTTTCGAGAGGAAGCTTTCTTT
CDR3 protein: CASSTLFGFREEAFF

D gene: TRBD1
J gene: TRBJ1-5
clone size: many
V gene: TRBV6-5
CDR3 DNA: TGTGCCAGCAGCTCGAGGGGACAGCTCAATCAGCCCCAGCATTTT
CDR3 protein: CASSSRGQLNQPQHF

D gene: .
J gene: TRBJ2-7
clone size: .
V gene: TRBV28
CDR3 DNA: TGTGCCAGCAGTTTCTCAGACAGGAAGGGCTACGAGCAGTACTTC
CDR3 protein: CASSFSDRKGYEQYF

D gene: .
J gene: TRBJ1-2
clone size: .
V gene: TRBV25-1
CDR3 DNA: TGTGCCAGTACGGGGAACTATGGCTACACCTTC
CDR3 protein: CASTGNYGYTF

D gene: TRBD1
J gene: TRBJ2-5
clone size: .
V gene: TRBV6-5
CDR3 DNA: TGTGCCAGCAGTTATCGACAGGGGCGGCGGGAGACCCAGTACTTC
CDR3 protein: CASSYRQGRRETQYF

D gene: .
J gene: TRBJ1-1
clone size: .
V gene: TRBV19
CDR3 DNA: TGTGCCAGTAGTCATAGGTACAGGCCTTCACGGAGACCGAACACTGAAGCTTTCTTT
CDR3 protein: CASSHRYRPSRRPNTEAFF

D gene: .
J gene: TRBJ2-7
clone size: .
V gene: TRBV27
CDR3 DNA: TGTGCCAGCAGTTTCAACTACGAGCAGTACTTC
CDR3 protein: CASSFNYEQYF

D gene: .
J gene: TRBJ1-1
clone size: once
V gene: TRBV29-1
CDR3 DNA: TGCAGCGTTGCCGGGGAAAGGAGTGAAGCTTTCTTT
CDR3 protein: CSVAGERSEAFF

D gene: .
J gene: TRBJ2-2
clone size: .
V gene: TRBV10-3
CDR3 DNA: TGTGCCATCAGTGAGAAGGGGTCGAACACCGGGGAGCTGTTTTTT
CDR3 protein: CAISEKGSNTGELFF

D gene: .
J gene: TRBJ1-3
clone size: .
V gene: TRBV6-1
CDR3 DNA: TGTGCCAGCCAACAGGGTAGTGGAAACACCATATATTTT
CDR3 protein: CASQQGSGNTIYF

D gene: TRBD2
J gene: TRBJ2-5
clone size: .
V gene: TRBV5-1
CDR3 DNA: TGCGCCAGCAGCCTTAGCGGGAGTTCGGAGACCCAGTACTTC
CDR3 protein: CASSLSGSSETQYF

D gene: .
J gene: TRBJ2-7
clone size: .
V gene: TRBV27
CDR3 DNA: TGTGCCAGCAGTTTCATGCGCCGCGAGCAGTACTTC
CDR3 protein: CASSFMRREQYF

D gene: TRBD1
J gene: TRBJ2-3
clone size: .
V gene: TRBV6-1
CDR3 DNA: TGTGCCAGCAGTGACACAGGGGGAGATACGCAGTATTTT
CDR3 protein: CASSDTGGDTQYF

D gene: .
J gene: TRBJ2-7
clone size: .
V gene: TRBV18
CDR3 DNA: TGTGCCAGCTCACCATTTATTGGGCAGGGGTACGAGCAGTACTTC
CDR3 protein: CASSPFIGQGYEQYF

D gene: .
J gene: TRBJ1-1
clone size: .
V gene: TRBV5-1
CDR3 DNA: TGCGCCAGCAGCTGGACACCGCGGGGGGACGGGTGGGCTTTCTTT
CDR3 protein: CASSWTPRGDGWAFF

D gene: TRBD2
J gene: TRBJ2-2
clone size: .
V gene: TRBV4-2
CDR3 DNA: TGTGCCAGCAGCCAAGATGGATCCCAAGGTAGCGGGAGGTTCGGGGAGCTGTTTTTT
CDR3 protein: CASSQDGSQGSGRFGELFF

D gene: .
J gene: TRBJ2-7
clone size: .
V gene: TRBV5-1
CDR3 DNA: TGCGCCAGCAGCTTGGTTCCGGGAGTAATCAACGAGCAGTACTTC
CDR3 protein: CASSLVPGVINEQYF

D gene: .
J gene: TRBJ1-5
clone size: .
V gene: TRBV13
CDR3 DNA: TGTGCCAGCAGCCTCTCGGGCGGGGATCAGCCCCAGCATTTT
CDR3 protein: CASSLSGGDQPQHF

D gene: TRBD2
J gene: TRBJ2-1
clone size: .
V gene: TRBV7-2
CDR3 DNA: TGTGCCAGCAGCTTAGTCGTGTCGAGCGGGACCTACAATGAGCAGTTCTTC
CDR3 protein: CASSLVVSSGTYNEQFF

D gene: .
J gene: TRBJ1-4
clone size: .
V gene: TRBV27
CDR3 DNA: TGTGCCAGCAGTTTCGTAGAAAATAATGAAAAACTGTTTTTT
CDR3 protein: CASSFVENNEKLFF

D gene: .
J gene: TRBJ2-6
clone size: few
V gene: TRBV27
CDR3 DNA: TGTGCCAGCAGGCTTAGATGGGAGGCGAGTTCTGGGGCCAACGTCCTGACTTTC
CDR3 protein: CASRLRWEASSGANVLTF

D gene: TRBD2
J gene: TRBJ2-1
clone size: .
V gene: TRBV7-3
CDR3 DNA: TGTGCCAGCAGCTTAGGCCCACTAGCGAGCGGTGAGCAGTTCTTC
CDR3 protein: CASSLGPLASGEQFF

D gene: .
J gene: TRBJ2-3
clone size: .
V gene: TRBV6-6
CDR3 DNA: TGTGCCAGCAGTTACTCAGAGGCTGCGGATACGCAGTATTTT
CDR3 protein: CASSYSEAADTQYF

D gene: TRBD2
J gene: TRBJ2-5
clone size: .
V gene: TRBV9
CDR3 DNA: TGTGCCAGCGCATCACTAGCGGGAGTCCAAGAGACCCAGTACTTC
CDR3 protein: CASASLAGVQETQYF

D gene: .
J gene: TRBJ2-7
clone size: once
V gene: TRBV7-9
CDR3 DNA: TGTGCCAGCAGCCCCGACATTTACGAGCAGTACTTC
CDR3 protein: CASSPDIYEQYF

D gene: .
J gene: TRBJ2-1
clone size: .
V gene: TRBV4-3
CDR3 DNA: TGCGCCAGCAGCCAAGACAGACTAGAGGGCAATGAGCAGTTCTTC
CDR3 protein: CASSQDRLEGNEQFF

D gene: .
J gene: TRBJ1-5
clone size: .
V gene: TRBV30
CDR3 DNA: TGTGCCTGTTCACGACAGGTGGATCAGCCCCAGCATTTT
CDR3 protein: CACSRQVDQPQHF

D gene: .
J gene: TRBJ2-7
clone size: .
V gene: TRBV4-1
CDR3 DNA: TGCGCCAGCAGCCAAGCCACAGGCGGCTACGAGCAGTACTTC
CDR3 protein: CASSQATGGYEQYF

D gene: .
J gene: TRBJ2-1
clone size: .
V gene: TRBV15
CDR3 DNA: TGTGCCACCAGCAGAGCCGGGTACTTCGATGAGCAGTTCTTC
CDR3 protein: CATSRAGYFDEQFF

D gene: TRBD2
J gene: TRBJ2-1
clone size: .
V gene: TRBV11-3
CDR3 DNA: TGTGCCAGCAGCTACGGGACTACCACCTACAATGAGCAGTTCTTC
CDR3 protein: CASSYGTTTYNEQFF

D gene: TRBD2
J gene: TRBJ2-2
clone size: .
V gene: TRBV2
CDR3 DNA: TGTGCCAGCGGACTAGCGGGAGAAACCGGGGAGCTGTTTTTT
CDR3 protein: CASGLAGETGELFF

D gene: TRBD2
J gene: TRBJ2-7
clone size: .
V gene: TRBV5-4
CDR3 DNA: TGTGCCAGCGGGGCCGGAGCGGGAGGGATCTACGAGCAGTACTTC
CDR3 protein: CASGAGAGGIYEQYF

D gene: .
J gene: TRBJ1-2
clone size: .
V gene: TRBV6-1
CDR3 DNA: TGTGCCAGCAGTGAGGACAGTAGGGTTCATCGCTACACCTTC
CDR3 protein: CASSEDSRVHRYTF

D gene: .
J gene: TRBJ2-7
clone size: .
V gene: TRBV5-4
CDR3 DNA: TGTGCCAGCAGCCCAGGACTGGATTTGGGGATCTACGAGCAGTACTTC
CDR3 protein: CASSPGLDLGIYEQYF

D gene: .
J gene: TRBJ2-7
clone size: .
V gene: TRBV6-5
CDR3 DNA: TGTGCCAGCAGGTCCGGGACAACCTACGAGCAGTACTTC
CDR3 protein: CASRSGTTYEQYF

D gene: .
J gene: TRBJ2-7
clone size: .
V gene: TRBV7-9
CDR3 DNA: TGTGCCAGCAGCTCCCGACACGGATCCTACGAGCAGTACTTC
CDR3 protein: CASSSRHGSYEQYF

D gene: .
J gene: TRBJ2-7
clone size: .
V gene: TRBV27
CDR3 DNA: TGTGCCAGCAGTTTACGTCGGGCAGGGCCCTACGAGCAGTACTTC
CDR3 protein: CASSLRRAGPYEQYF

D gene: .
J gene: TRBJ2-3
clone size: .
V gene: TRBV9
CDR3 DNA: TGTGCCAGCAGCGTAGCGGGAACCACAGATACGCAGTATTTT
CDR3 protein: CASSVAGTTDTQYF

D gene: .
J gene: TRBJ1-1
clone size: .
V gene: TRBV7-9
CDR3 DNA: TGTGCCAGCAGCCAGGGTGAAGCTTTCTTT
CDR3 protein: CASSQGEAFF

D gene: TRBD2
J gene: TRBJ2-5
clone size: .
V gene: TRBV25-1
CDR3 DNA: TGTGCCAGCAATCAAGTTCGAGGGCGGGAGGGCCAAGAGACCCAGTACTTC
CDR3 protein: CASNQVRGREGQETQYF

D gene: TRBD2
J gene: TRBJ2-1
clone size: .
V gene: TRBV9
CDR3 DNA: TGTGCCAGCAGCGTAAGTAGCGGGCAGGACAATGAGCAGTTCTTC
CDR3 protein: CASSVSSGQDNEQFF

D gene: TRBD2
J gene: TRBJ2-5
clone size: few
V gene: TRBV19
CDR3 DNA: TGTGCCAGTAGTATAGCGCTAGCGGCTGGCGGCGAGACCCAGTACTTC
CDR3 protein: CASSIALAAGGETQYF

D gene: .
J gene: TRBJ1-4
clone size: .
V gene: TRBV28
CDR3 DNA: TGTGCCAGCAGTTTAATCGCTAATGAAAAACTGTTTTTT
CDR3 protein: CASSLIANEKLFF

D gene: TRBD1
J gene: TRBJ1-5
clone size: few
V gene: TRBV5-1
CDR3 DNA: TGCGCCAGCAGCTTTGGAGGGGGCGATCAGCCCCAGCATTTT
CDR3 protein: CASSFGGGDQPQHF

D gene: .
J gene: TRBJ2-7
clone size: few
V gene: TRBV5-6
CDR3 DNA: TGTGCCAGCAGCCTCCGTAGTTACGAGCAGTACTTC
CDR3 protein: CASSLRSYEQYF

D gene: TRBD2
J gene: TRBJ2-1
clone size: .
V gene: TRBV27
CDR3 DNA: TGTGCCAGCAGTCCCCTAGCGGCGCTGACATATGAGCAGTTCTTC
CDR3 protein: CASSPLAALTYEQFF

D gene: .
J gene: TRBJ2-7
clone size: .
V gene: TRBV21-1
CDR3 DNA: TGTGCCGACCCGGGACAGGGTTTTGATGACGAGCAGTACTTC
CDR3 protein: CADPGQGFDDEQYF

D gene: .
J gene: TRBJ1-5
clone size: .
V gene: TRBV29-1
CDR3 DNA: TGCAGCGTCGCGGACAGTTTTAGCAATCAGCCCCAGCATTTT
CDR3 protein: CSVADSFSNQPQHF

D gene: TRBD1
J gene: TRBJ2-1
clone size: .
V gene: TRBV6-4
CDR3 DNA: TGTGCCAGCAGTGACGTGCAGGGGGTAACCAATGAGCAGTTCTTC
CDR3 protein: CASSDVQGVTNEQFF

D gene: .
J gene: TRBJ2-7
clone size: few
V gene: TRBV5-6
CDR3 DNA: TGTGCCAGCAGCCCCGCGGACTCCTACGAGCAGTACTTC
CDR3 protein: CASSPADSYEQYF

D gene: .
J gene: TRBJ2-7
clone size: .
V gene: TRBV7-9
CDR3 DNA: TGTGCCAGCAGCTTAGATTCCTCCTTCTACGAGCAGTACTTC
CDR3 protein: CASSLDSSFYEQYF

D gene: TRBD1
J gene: TRBJ2-1
clone size: few
V gene: TRBV25-1
CDR3 DNA: TGTGCCAGACAGGGGGGCCGGGACGTTAACTTCTCCTACAATGAGCAGTTCTTC
CDR3 protein: CARQGGRDVNFSYNEQFF